A single sample gave rise to the 32 T cell receptor beta chains below, sequenced in a study of blood T cell repertoires in COVID-19. Generated by immunoSEQ multiplex PCR, the TCRdb table keeps only in-frame clones and is missing some. Seen here are about 300,000 clones, approximately 89% observed once, and the top ten hold roughly 1.9%. Source material: peripheral blood. The receptors originated from a woman in her 30s with COVID-19, enrolled during active disease.

The chain is built from TRBV14 and TRBJ1-2; D might be TRBD1 (5 bases). Per the germline V gene, CDR1 is SGHDN and CDR2 is FVKESK. V dropped 0 bases and J dropped 4 bases, with 9 bases sitting between them. The CDR3 consists of 14 residues. The CDR3, as DNA: TGTGCCAGCAGCCAAGAAGGCAGGGTCTATGGCTACACCTTC. Encoded protein: CASSQEGRVYGYTF.

The chain links TRBV4-1 to TRBJ2-3; D perhaps matches TRBD2 (6 bases). The germline V gene encodes CDR1 MGHRA and CDR2 YSYEKL. V lost 1 base, J lost 8 bases, and 13 bases lay in between. The CDR3 has 14 amino acids. The CDR3 loop is CASSQVVGGGTQYF. The DNA for the CDR3 is TGCGCCAGCAGCCAAGTTGTCGGGGGAGGTACGCAGTATTTT.

V usage is TRBV7-8 and J usage is TRBJ2-2; a possible D gene is TRBD1 (5 bases). The CDR3 consists of 15 residues. Germline V gene data show CDR1 as SGHVS and CDR2 as FQNEAQ. The V end was cut by 3 bases, the J end by 4 bases, with 12 bases between. The CDR3 DNA sequence: TGTGCCAGCAGCTTGCCCCAGGGTAGCACCGGGGAGCTGTTTTTT. It encodes CASSLPQGSTGELFF.

This chain joins TRBV7-8 and TRBJ2-3, with 9 bases that match TRBD2. The CDR3 length is 16 residues. V lost 2 bases to trimming and J lost 2 bases; unmatched junction nucleotides: 5. From germline, CDR1 is SGHVS and CDR2 FQNEAQ. This CDR3 is CASSLRASGNTDTQYF. The CDR3 DNA sequence: TGTGCCAGCAGCTTAAGGGCTAGCGGGAACACAGATACGCAGTATTTT.

The chain employs TRBV2 and TRBJ2-7; D not resolved. Germline V lookup: CDR1 SNHLY, CDR2 FYNNEI. The CDR3 is 13 residues long. With 6 bases removed from V and 3 bases from J, the gap between germline ends came to 12 bases. Here the CDR3 reads CASRESLGYEQYV. The CDR3 coding sequence is TGTGCCAGCAGGGAAAGCCTAGGCTACGAGCAGTACGTC.

This chain links TRBV29-1 with TRBJ2-2; 7 bases match TRBD2. CDR1 and CDR2 (germline): SQVTM, ANQGSEA. J was trimmed by 4 bases and V by 7 bases; bases with no gene match: 3. The CDR3 runs 12 residues. CDR3 protein: CSGLAATGELFF. CDR3 in DNA: TGCAGCGGGCTAGCGGCCACCGGGGAGCTGTTTTTT.

This chain links TRBV5-8 with TRBJ1-1; a possible D gene is TRBD1 (5 bases). The germline V and J ends were trimmed by 0 bases and 4 bases, with 16 bases remaining between them. Germline V gene lookup returns CDR1 SGHTS and CDR2 YDEGEE. There are 16 residues in the CDR3. The CDR3 bases are TGTGCCAGCAGCTTGGGCGGGGCCCTTAAGGGCACTGAAGCTTTCTTT. This gives the protein CASSLGGALKGTEAFF.

The chain carries TRBV12-5 and TRBJ2-3; D call uncertain. This CDR3 region has 13 residues. The V end lost 1 base, the J end lost 3 bases, and 5 bases lay between the germline ends. From germline, CDR1 is LGHNT and CDR2 FRNRAP. The CDR3 region is CASGLAGTDTQYF. For the CDR3, the DNA is TGTGCTAGTGGTTTGGCAGGTACAGATACGCAGTATTTT.

The chain links TRBV7-9 to TRBJ2-4; D ambiguous. The CDR3 spans 13 residues. V was pared by 1 base and J by 7 bases, with 8 bases between. Per germline, CDR1 SEHNR and CDR2 FQNEAQ (reference sequence). In DNA, the CDR3 is TGTGCCAGCAGCTTAGTCCCCCTGAACATTCAGTACTTC. Residues: CASSLVPLNIQYF.

The genes are TRBV6-1 and TRBJ2-3; 9 bases are shared with TRBD2. Losses at the gene ends were 3 bases for V and 6 bases for J; bases not matched to a gene: 7. The CDR3 extends over 15 amino acids. Germline values: CDR1 MNHNS, CDR2 SASEGT. The CDR3 here is CASSDTAGGADTQYF. CDR3 sequence (DNA): TGTGCCAGCAGTGATACGGCGGGGGGGGCCGATACGCAGTATTTT.

This chain links TRBV4-1 with TRBJ1-1, with D perhaps TRBD1 (5 bases). With 1 base removed from V and 3 bases from J, the gap between germline ends came to 18 bases. The CDR3 has 17 amino acids. Germline V CDR1 and CDR2: MGHRA, YSYEKL. The DNA of the CDR3 is TGCGCCAGCAGCCAAGTTATCCGCCGACAGCGGGACACTGAAGCTTTCTTT. It translates to CASSQVIRRQRDTEAFF.

The J gene is TRBJ1-3, the V gene TRBV7-8, with 7 bases lining up with TRBD1. In germline, CDR1 is SGHVS, CDR2 FQNEAQ. The CDR3 consists of 14 residues. The junction had 5 bases not matched to a gene; V was cut back by 5 bases and J by 4 bases. The CDR3 protein is CASSPGGIGNTIYF. The DNA for the CDR3 is TGTGCCAGCAGCCCAGGGGGTATCGGAAACACCATATATTTT.

The rearrangement joins TRBV6-5 to TRBJ1-3, with a tentative D call TRBD1 (5 bases). The germline V gene encodes CDR1 MNHEY and CDR2 SVGAGI. This CDR3 has 15 residues. V was cut by 2 bases and J by 0 bases, with 8 bases left in between. The CDR3 is CASSYGGGSGNTIYF. CDR3 nucleotides: TGTGCCAGCAGTTACGGGGGGGGCTCTGGAAACACCATATATTTT.

This sequence joins TRBV28 and TRBJ1-2; 9 nucleotides match TRBD1. J was trimmed by 5 bases and V by 6 bases; bases with no gene match: 4. CDR3 length: 13 residues. Looked up from germline, CDR1 is MDHEN and CDR2 is SYDVKM. The CDR3 DNA reads as TGTGCCAGCAGGTGGACAGGGGATTATGGCTACACCTTC. This sequence encodes CASRWTGDYGYTF.

This chain links TRBV9 with TRBJ2-3; 8 bases are shared with TRBD2. The CDR3 loop spans 17 amino acids. CDR1 and CDR2 from the germline V gene are SGDLS and YYNGEE. Trimming cost V 0 bases and J 3 bases; bases outside gene matches: 9. The CDR3 spells CASSVAPQRGYTDTQYF. The CDR3 nucleotides are TGTGCCAGCAGCGTAGCCCCTCAGCGGGGGTATACAGATACGCAGTATTTT.

The chain links TRBV7-8 to TRBJ1-5, with 8 bases matching TRBD1. V was pared by 5 bases and J by 5 bases, with 8 bases of the junction left unmatched. Germline assignment: CDR1 SGHVS and CDR2 FQNEAQ. This CDR3 comprises 15 residues. The CDR3 sequence is CASSPSGGWDQPQHF. The CDR3 bases are TGTGCCAGCAGCCCCTCAGGGGGCTGGGATCAGCCCCAGCATTTT.

Regarding this clone: Other DNA sequences from this sample encode an identical CDR3 as well. The CDR3 here is CASRLQGNEQFF. CDR3 bases: TGTGCCAGCAGGTTACAGGGTAATGAGCAGTTCTTC. The chain combines TRBV7-9 with TRBJ2-1; tentative D call: TRBD1 (6 bases). Germline V CDR1 and CDR2: SEHNR, FQNEAQ (reference sequence). The CDR3 is made up of 12 amino acids. V lost 6 bases and J lost 7, with 10 bases in between. The whole variable domain, remainder taken from reference TRBV7-9 and TRBJ2-1, is DTGVSQNPRHKITKRGQNVTFRCDPISEHNRLYWYRQTLGQGPEFLTYFQNEAQLEKSRLLSDRFSAERPKGSFSTLEIQRTEQGDSAMYLCASRLQGNEQFFGPGTRLTVL.

The chain is built from TRBV20-1 and TRBJ1-2; no firm D call. The CDR3 has 14 amino acids. Trimming took off 3 bases at V and 0 bases at J, with 11 bases between the two ends. Germline loops: CDR1 DFQATT, CDR2 SNEGSKA (reference sequence). This CDR3 is CSASSWEPNYGYTF. In DNA, the CDR3 is TGCAGTGCTAGTTCATGGGAGCCTAACTATGGCTACACCTTC.

This clone was seen once. The J gene is TRBJ1-1, the V gene TRBV6-1; weak D call: TRBD1 (5 bases). CDR3 length: 16 amino acids. CDR1 and CDR2 (germline): MNHNS, SASEGT. V was trimmed by 1 base and J by 0 bases, leaving 12 bases between them. The DNA of the CDR3 is TGTGCCAGCAGTGAAGGGGGCAACAAGATGAACACTGAAGCTTTCTTT. It yields the protein CASSEGGNKMNTEAFF.

This clone is a singleton in its sample. The CDR3 sequence: CAIKAGGPYNEQFF. The CDR3 DNA sequence: TGTGCCATCAAAGCGGGGGGACCCTACAATGAGCAGTTCTTC. The chain has TRBV10-3 and TRBJ2-1, with 9 positions matching TRBD2. CDR1 is ENHRY, CDR2 SYGVKD, per germline. The length of the CDR3 is 14 residues. V lost 7 bases, J lost 2 bases, and 3 bases stayed unmatched.

This chain links TRBV19 with TRBJ2-2, with a tentative D call TRBD1 (5 bases). V lost 5 bases and J lost 0, with 13 bases in between. The CDR3 spans 16 residues. Germline loops: CDR1 LNHDA, CDR2 SQIVND (reference sequence). The CDR3, as DNA: TGTGCCAGTAGTTTTCTAGGGGCGGCGAACACCGGGGAGCTGTTTTTT. It translates to CASSFLGAANTGELFF.

The chain has TRBV19 and TRBJ1-6; D not resolved. The germline V and J ends were trimmed by 7 bases and 12 bases, with 7 bases remaining between them. Germline lookup yields CDR1 LNHDA and CDR2 SQIVND (reference sequence). This CDR3 has 10 amino acids. CDR3 in DNA: TGTGCCAGTACAAGGAGACCCCTCCACTTT. Amino acids: CASTRRPLHF.

The chain couples TRBV7-9 to TRBJ1-2, with D tentatively TRBD1 (6 bases). This CDR3 spans 13 amino acids. Germline V lookup: CDR1 SEHNR, CDR2 FQNEAQ (reference sequence). Trimming took 2 bases from V and 4 from J, leaving 8 bases between them. In DNA form, the CDR3 reads TGTGCCAGCAGCTTATTGGGGGCCTATGGCTACACCTTC. Its translation: CASSLLGAYGYTF.

The chain has TRBV28 and TRBJ1-3, with a possible D match to TRBD1 (5 bases). Trimming shortened V by 4 bases and J by 0 bases, and 10 bases separated the two germline ends. The V gene's germline CDR1 is MDHEN and CDR2 SYDVKM. This CDR3 spans 15 amino acids. The CDR3 is CASSWGGFSGNTIYF. The CDR3 nucleotides read TGTGCCAGCAGTTGGGGCGGCTTCTCTGGAAACACCATATATTTT. The variable domain in full, completed from reference TRBV28 and TRBJ1-3, reads DVKVTQSSRYLVKRTGEKVFLECVQDMDHENMFWYRQDPGLGLRLIYFSYDVKMKEKGDIPEGYSVSREKKERFSLILESASTNQTSMYLCASSWGGFSGNTIYFGEGSWLTVV.

The chain carries TRBV10-3 and TRBJ1-1, with TRBD1 matching 7 bases. Germline CDR1 is ENHRY and CDR2 is SYGVKD. The V gene end was trimmed by 3 bases and the J gene end by 1 base; junction bases not matched to a gene: 8. The length of the CDR3 is 16 residues. The CDR3: CAISEEGGAGNTEAFF. In DNA, the CDR3 is TGTGCCATCAGTGAAGAAGGGGGCGCGGGGAACACTGAAGCTTTCTTT.

V usage is TRBV23-1 and J usage is TRBJ1-2; the D gene is possibly TRBD1 (6 bases). TRBV23-1 is an ORF, with its function uncertain. CDR3 length: 13 amino acids. Trimming cost V 2 bases and J 5 bases, with 9 bases left between them. CDR3 residues: CASSQDRTYGYTF. The CDR3 DNA is TGCGCCAGCAGTCAAGACAGGACTTATGGCTACACCTTC.

The chain employs TRBV4-1 and TRBJ1-2; no firm D call. The germline V gene has CDR1 MGHRA and CDR2 YSYEKL. The CDR3 contains 15 residues. The V end lost 0 bases, the J end lost 4 bases, and 12 bases lay between the germline ends. The CDR3 DNA reads as TGCGCCAGCAGCCAAGACCCGGTGAGTGTCTATGGCTACACCTTC. Its translation: CASSQDPVSVYGYTF.

The chain employs TRBV7-9 and TRBJ1-1; 7 bases line up with TRBD1. CDR3 length equals 14 residues. After removal of 5 bases from V and 6 bases from J, the junction contained 9 bases not matched to a gene. Germline V lookup: CDR1 SEHNR, CDR2 FQNEAQ (reference sequence). In DNA, the CDR3 is TGTGCCAGCAGCCTCCCGACAGGGTCATCTGAAGCTTTCTTT. Its protein product is CASSLPTGSSEAFF.

The J gene is TRBJ2-5, the V gene TRBV5-1; the D is unclear. The length of the CDR3 is 14 residues. Per the germline V gene, CDR1 is SGHRS and CDR2 is YFSETQ. The V gene lost 0 bases and the J gene lost 0 bases, with 6 bases spanning the gap. CDR3 nucleotides: TGCGCCAGCAGCTTGGTGTCGGACCAAGAGACCCAGTACTTC. This gives the protein CASSLVSDQETQYF.

The chain has TRBV13 and TRBJ2-1, with TRBD1 matching over 11 bases. The CDR3 is 15 residues long. Per germline, CDR1 PRHDT and CDR2 FYEKMQ (reference sequence). V trimming: 4 bases; J trimming: 3 bases; junction bases outside the gene matches: 2. The CDR3 is CASSSGTGGYNEQFF. The CDR3 region has the DNA TGTGCCAGCAGCTCCGGGACAGGGGGCTACAATGAGCAGTTCTTC.

This clone was counted once. The V call is TRBV19, the J call TRBJ1-1; 9 positions agree with TRBD1. The length of the CDR3 is 12 residues. Germline CDR1 LNHDA, CDR2 SQIVND (reference sequence). The V and J ends lost 6 bases and 5 bases, in that order; junction bases with no gene match: 1. The CDR3 loop reads CASRTGGTEAFF. CDR3 DNA sequence: TGTGCCAGTAGGACAGGGGGGACTGAAGCTTTCTTT.

The V and J genes are TRBV30 and TRBJ2-7; TRBD1 is a possible D gene (6 bases). In germline, CDR1 is GTSNPN, CDR2 SVGIG (reference sequence). The CDR3 has 14 residues. V shed 4 bases and J shed 4 bases, with 17 bases lying between them. CDR3 nucleotide sequence: TGTGCCTGGACCAGAGAGGGGGTTTCGTACGAGCAGTACTTC. Translated, it gives CAWTREGVSYEQYF.